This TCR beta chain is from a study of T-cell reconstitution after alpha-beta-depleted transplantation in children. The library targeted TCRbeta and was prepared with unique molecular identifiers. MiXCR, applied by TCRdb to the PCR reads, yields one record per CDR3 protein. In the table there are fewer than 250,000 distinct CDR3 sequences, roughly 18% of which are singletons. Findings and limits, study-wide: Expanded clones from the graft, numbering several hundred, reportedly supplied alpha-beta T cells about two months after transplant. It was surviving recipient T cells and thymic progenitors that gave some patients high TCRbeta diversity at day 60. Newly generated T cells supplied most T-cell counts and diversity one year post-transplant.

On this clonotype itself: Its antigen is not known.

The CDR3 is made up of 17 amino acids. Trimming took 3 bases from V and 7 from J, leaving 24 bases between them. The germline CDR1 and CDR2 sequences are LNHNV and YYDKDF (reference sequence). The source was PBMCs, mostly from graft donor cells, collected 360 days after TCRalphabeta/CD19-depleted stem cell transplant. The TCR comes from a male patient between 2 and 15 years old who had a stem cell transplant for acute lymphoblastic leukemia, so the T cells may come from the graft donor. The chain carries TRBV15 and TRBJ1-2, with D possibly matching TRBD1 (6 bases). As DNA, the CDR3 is TGTGCCACCAGCAGGGATACCAGGACAGCAACCGGGGGTGGCTACACCTTC. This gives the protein CATSRDTRTATGGGYTF.